One T cell receptor beta chain is described in this entry. Its target is not known. This specimen belongs to a study of shared clonotypes between healthy human individuals. Germline V CDR1 and CDR2: MNHEY, SMNVEV (reference sequence). The CDR3 is 12 amino acids. V was cut by 8 bases and J by 6 bases, with 14 bases left in between. Notes on the study in general: Sampling covered nothing but blood. Tissue TCR repertoires likely differ from those found in blood. Enrolling few donors narrowed the genetic and exposure-history diversity that was represented.

In the naive CD8 group, cells lacked CD45RO and were positively selected for CCR7, so terminally differentiated effector memory CD45RA+ cells were left out. Donors comprised healthy HIV-negative adults lacking recent acute infections or vaccinations. Only in-frame clones appear in the TCRdb table, and some are missing; sequencing was by immunoSEQ multiplex PCR. This sample has about 580,000 clones; about 98% occur once, and the top ten carry approximately 0.33%. The receptor was derived from a man aged 25 to 45 in good health. Sequenced: naive CD8+ T cells sorted from blood. The genes are TRBV27 and TRBJ2-7; D is ambiguous. The CDR3 protein is CASGYTLLEQYF. Written as DNA, the CDR3 is TGTGCCAGCGGATACACATTGCTCGAGCAGTACTTC.